One and the same sample provided the 17 T cell receptor beta chains below, sequenced in a study of OX40 agonist ivuxolimab in advanced cancers. TCRdb's table, derived via immunoSEQ multiplex PCR, lists solely in-frame clones and lacks some. In the table there are roughly 16,000 clones, about 81% of which are singletons. Sequences were derived from CD4+ or CD8+ T cells sorted from blood, sampled in a trial of the OX40 agonist ivuxolimab. Source of these receptors: an adult with an advanced solid tumor such as melanoma, head and neck, liver or kidney cancer.

V usage is TRBV23-1 and J usage is TRBJ2-1; 9 bases line up with TRBD1. TRBV23-1 is assigned to the ORF class and has an uncertain function. The V segment lost 2 bases and the J segment 7 bases; nucleotides outside the gene matches: 18. The CDR3 consists of 19 residues. Here the CDR3 reads CASSQSRGNEGTGSNEQFF. The CDR3 DNA reads as TGCGCCAGCAGTCAAAGCCGGGGTAATGAGGGGACAGGGTCTAATGAGCAGTTCTTC.

The rearrangement links TRBV9 to TRBJ2-1, with 10 bases fitting TRBD2. The CDR3 is 14 amino acids. The ends lost 3 bases at V and 9 bases at J; junction bases unmatched: 6. Germline V gives CDR1 SGDLS, CDR2 YYNGEE. CDR3 sequence (DNA): TGTGCCAGCAGCGCGGGACTAGCGTATGGTGAGCAGTTCTTC. This sequence encodes CASSAGLAYGEQFF.

The chain carries TRBV15 and TRBJ1-5; 7 bases align to TRBD1. The CDR3 extends over 14 amino acids. The V gene end was trimmed by 4 bases and the J gene end by 4 bases; junction bases not matched to a gene: 4. The germline V gene encodes CDR1 LNHNV and CDR2 YYDKDF (reference sequence). This CDR3 reads CATSNTGQNQPQHF. The DNA for the CDR3 is TGTGCCACCAGCAATACGGGACAGAATCAGCCCCAGCATTTT.

This chain joins TRBV27 and TRBJ1-2; the D is unclear. The CDR3 is 15 residues long. Trimming stripped 2 bases from V and 4 bases from J, with 14 bases between. Per the germline V gene, CDR1 is MNHEY and CDR2 is SMNVEV (reference sequence). Here the CDR3 reads CASSLMGSTIYGYTF. The CDR3 DNA is TGTGCCAGCAGTTTAATGGGGTCGACGATCTATGGCTACACCTTC.

By share, this clone counts as medium-sized. The V call is TRBV7-8, the J call TRBJ1-2, with D unresolved. V was cut by 2 bases and J by 0 bases, with 13 bases left in between. Looked up from germline, CDR1 is SGHVS and CDR2 is FQNEAQ. The CDR3 length is 16 residues. The chain's CDR3 is CASSLKSTGANYGYTF. The CDR3 DNA follows: TGTGCCAGCAGCTTAAAGTCAACGGGAGCTAACTATGGCTACACCTTC.

This CDR3 is CASGTSGGGETQYF. Here the CDR3 DNA reads TGTGCCTCCGGGACTAGCGGGGGGGGAGAGACCCAGTACTTC. The chain employs TRBV28 and TRBJ2-5; 16 nucleotides line up with TRBD2. The CDR3 totals 14 residues. The ends lost 11 bases at V and 4 bases at J; junction bases unmatched: 4. Germline values: CDR1 MDHEN, CDR2 SYDVKM.

The rearrangement uses TRBV6-5 and TRBJ2-3, with D possibly matching TRBD1 (6 bases). Trimming stripped 0 bases from V and 6 bases from J, with 13 bases between. The length of the CDR3 is 15 residues. The germline CDR1 and CDR2 sequences are MNHEY and SVGAGI. This CDR3 is CASSYSAGDPDTQYF. DNA for the CDR3: TGTGCCAGCAGTTACTCGGCAGGGGATCCCGATACGCAGTATTTT.

The chain employs TRBV2 and TRBJ2-2; a weak D match, TRBD2 (6 bases). V lost 8 bases and J 4 bases, leaving 8 bases between the germline ends. The germline CDR1 and CDR2 sequences are SNHLY and FYNNEI. This CDR3 is built from 12 residues. Here the CDR3 reads CASDSGTGELFF. The CDR3 DNA follows: TGTGCCAGCGATAGCGGCACCGGGGAGCTGTTTTTT.

There are a few counts of this clone. This chain connects TRBV27 to TRBJ2-7; unclear D gene. The CDR3 has 13 residues. The V end lost 2 bases, the J end lost 7 bases, and 12 bases lay between the germline ends. The germline V gene encodes CDR1 MNHEY and CDR2 SMNVEV (reference sequence). The CDR3 loop is CASSLVGYSEQYF. Written as DNA, the CDR3 is TGTGCCAGCAGTTTAGTTGGGTATTCGGAGCAGTACTTC.

The rearrangement uses TRBV29-1 and TRBJ2-1; TRBD2 aligns across 16 bases. The V segment lost 6 bases and the J segment 9 bases; nucleotides outside the gene matches: 11. CDR3 length equals 16 residues. Germline values: CDR1 SQVTM, CDR2 ANQGSEA. CDR3 sequence: CSVDMGLAGGPGEQFF. The DNA for the CDR3 is TGCAGCGTCGATATGGGACTAGCGGGAGGGCCAGGTGAGCAGTTCTTC.

This clone is a singleton in its sample. This chain connects TRBV7-8 to TRBJ2-3; TRBD2 is a possible D gene (6 bases). Germline CDR1 reads SGHVS; CDR2 reads FQNEAQ. Trimming took off 2 bases at V and 9 bases at J, with 12 bases between the two ends. The CDR3 contains 13 residues. The CDR3 protein is CASSLTSLRTQYF. The CDR3 DNA reads TGTGCCAGCAGCTTAACTAGCTTACGGACGCAGTATTTT.

The gene calls are TRBV11-2 and TRBJ2-7, with 10 bases that match TRBD2. The germline CDR1 and CDR2 sequences are SGHAT and FQNNGV. Losses at the gene ends were 7 bases for V and 6 bases for J; bases not matched to a gene: 12. This CDR3 has 15 amino acids. The CDR3 bases are TGTGCCAGCACCCAAACGCTAGCGGGAGTTTCCGAGCAGTACTTC. Amino acids: CASTQTLAGVSEQYF.

The chain couples TRBV7-8 to TRBJ1-4; 9 bases map to TRBD1. The CDR3 extends over 15 amino acids. Germline V gene lookup returns CDR1 SGHVS and CDR2 FQNEAQ. The J segment lost 8 bases and the V segment lost 1 base, leaving 5 bases of the junction unmatched. The DNA of the CDR3 is TGTGCCAGCAGCTTAGAGGGACAGGGAGGCGAAAAACTGTTTTTT. It translates to CASSLEGQGGEKLFF.

The chain links TRBV6-9 to TRBJ1-2; TRBD1 matches at 9 bases. CDR1 and CDR2 (germline): MNHGY, SVAAGI. The CDR3 has 16 residues. Unmatched junction bases numbered 11, after V lost 6 bases and J lost 3 bases. CDR3 bases: TGTGCCAGCAGCGACGTTACCGGGACAGGGTACTATGGCTACACCTTC. Its protein product is CASSDVTGTGYYGYTF.

The chain recombines TRBV7-9 with TRBJ1-1, with D tentatively TRBD1 (5 bases). CDR1 and CDR2 (germline): SEHNR, FQNEAQ (reference sequence). The CDR3 runs 14 residues. V lost 5 bases to trimming and J lost 3 bases, with 13 bases between them. The CDR3 DNA is TGTGCCAGCAGCGGAGGTCAAGGGGACACTGAAGCTTTCTTT. Translating gives CASSGGQGDTEAFF.

The chain has TRBV28 and TRBJ2-5; D unclear. The CDR3 has 14 amino acids. Trimming took off 2 bases at V and 5 bases at J, with 12 bases between the two ends. Germline V CDR1 and CDR2: MDHEN, SYDVKM. The CDR3, as DNA: TGTGCCAGCAGTTTAAACGGGCTGAGGGAGACCCAGTACTTC. It specifies CASSLNGLRETQYF.

This chain joins TRBV19 and TRBJ2-7; a possible D gene is TRBD1 (6 bases). The length of the CDR3 is 13 residues. Trimming stripped 7 bases from V and 9 bases from J, with 19 bases between. Germline lookup yields CDR1 LNHDA and CDR2 SQIVND (reference sequence). CDR3 nucleotides: TGTGCCAGTACAGAACTGGACAGCCCACGGCAGTACTTC. As protein: CASTELDSPRQYF. Full variable domain (rest looked up from reference TRBV19 and TRBJ2-7): DGGITQSPKYLFRKEGQNVTLSCEQNLNHDAMYWYRQDPGQGLRLIYYSQIVNDFQKGDIAEGYSVSREKKESFPLTVTSAQKNPTAFYLCASTELDSPRQYFGPGTRLTVT.